A single sample gave rise to the 16 T cell receptor beta chains below, sequenced in a study of control samples from healthy donors and cancer patients. The method was immunoSEQ multiplex PCR; TCRdb's version includes in-frame clones alone and lacks a portion of them. The sample has about 71,000 clones, nearly 90% seen once. Sample: PBMCs. These receptors all come from a man aged 55-75 years with lung cancer.

This clone was seen only a few times. The CDR3 is CASGLVRDGLGVSSTDTQYF. As DNA, the CDR3 is TGTGCTAGTGGTTTGGTACGGGATGGCCTAGGGGTTTCAAGCACAGATACGCAGTATTTT. The rearrangement joins TRBV12-5 to TRBJ2-3; D may be TRBD1 or TRBD2 (5 bases each). Per germline, CDR1 LGHNT and CDR2 FRNRAP. Trimming removed 0 bases from V and 0 bases from J, with 22 bases in between. The length of the CDR3 is 20 residues.

The chain joins TRBV7-2 to TRBJ1-5, with D possibly matching TRBD1 (6 bases). CDR1 and CDR2 from the germline V gene are SGHTA and FQGNSA. Trimming removed 1 base from V and 6 bases from J, with 10 bases in between. This CDR3 spans 14 amino acids. The CDR3 DNA sequence: TGTGCCAGCAGCTTAGAGTGGGGGCCTCAGCCCCAGCATTTT. Amino acids: CASSLEWGPQPQHF.

The genes are TRBV21-1 and TRBJ2-7; the table names TRBD1, a call not compared with the DNA. TRBV21-1 is tagged as a pseudogene. This CDR3 comprises 14 residues. CDR3 in amino acids: CASSKEKGAHEQYF. CDR3 nucleotide sequence: TGTGCCAGCAGCAAAGAAAAGGGGGCCCACGAGCAGTACTTC.

The V call is TRBV5-6, the J call TRBJ1-6; 7 nucleotides line up with TRBD1. Germline-derived CDR1 and CDR2 are SGHDT and YYEEEE. The CDR3 extends over 15 amino acids. V dropped 2 bases and J dropped 12; count of bases not matched to a gene: 11. The CDR3 nucleotides are TGTGCCAGCAGCTTAGGGACAGCCGTATTAGTACCCCTCCACTTT. This translates into CASSLGTAVLVPLHF.

The rearrangement links TRBV7-2 to TRBJ1-3; D not certain. V was clipped by 6 bases and J by 0 bases, with 15 bases between them. In germline, CDR1 is SGHTA, CDR2 FQGNSA. The CDR3 sequence is 16 residues long. The CDR3 loop is CASSSGVPGSGNTIYF. CDR3 sequence (DNA): TGTGCCAGCAGTTCAGGCGTACCCGGCTCTGGAAACACCATATATTTT.

V usage is TRBV5-6 and J usage is TRBJ2-7; D could derive from TRBD1 or TRBD2 (6 bases each). In germline, CDR1 is SGHDT, CDR2 YYEEEE. The CDR3 has 14 residues. Deletions cut 4 bases from V and 3 bases from J, with 14 bases between. For the CDR3, the DNA is TGTGCCAGCAGCCGCTGGGGGGCCAACTACGAGCAGTACGTC. Its translation: CASSRWGANYEQYV.

The table lists this clone with a few counts. Written as DNA, the CDR3 is TGTGCCAGCAGCCTACCAGGGGGGCCGGGGAAAGGTGGCTACACCTTC. Its translation: CASSLPGGPGKGGYTF. The chain uses TRBV3-1 (or the pseudogene TRBV3-2) and TRBJ1-2, with 7 bases that match TRBD1. The CDR3 is 16 amino acids. V lost 4 bases and J lost 7; bases outside the gene matches: 15. In germline, CDR1 is LGHDT, CDR2 YNNKEL (reference sequence).

This rearrangement joins TRBV5-1 to TRBJ1-1, with no clear D. The CDR3 sequence is 14 residues long. Looked up from germline, CDR1 is SGHRS and CDR2 is YFSETQ. V was pared by 1 base and J by 2 bases, with 9 bases between. CDR3 sequence (DNA): TGCGCCAGCAGCTTGTACTCGGGTAACACTGAAGCTTTCTTT. Protein product: CASSLYSGNTEAFF.

This sequence joins TRBV6-6 and TRBJ1-4; the D gene is possibly TRBD1 (5 bases). V was pared by 6 bases and J by 6 bases, with 14 bases between. Germline-derived CDR1 and CDR2 are MNHNY and SVGAGI (reference sequence). The CDR3 is 14 residues long. The CDR3 sequence is CASSIRALDEKLFF. In DNA form, the CDR3 reads TGTGCCAGCAGCATCAGGGCGCTTGATGAAAAACTGTTTTTT.

V is TRBV6-6 and J is TRBJ2-5; TRBD1 aligns across 8 bases. With V trimmed by 6 bases and J by 4 bases, 7 bases remained unmatched. This CDR3 has 14 residues. CDR1 is MNHNY and CDR2 is SVGAGI in the germline V gene (reference sequence). Here the CDR3 reads CASSRGQGRETQYF. CDR3 sequence (DNA): TGTGCCAGCAGCAGAGGACAGGGAAGAGAGACCCAGTACTTC.

The chain combines TRBV9 with TRBJ2-3, with D maybe TRBD2 (5 bases). V was shortened by 4 bases and J by 1 base, with 16 bases between the two germline ends. The CDR3 runs to 16 residues. CDR1 is SGDLS, CDR2 YYNGEE, per germline. The CDR3 coding sequence is TGTGCCAGCAGCCCCCTCGGCGGGCCGGGCACAGATACGCAGTATTTT. This translates into CASSPLGGPGTDTQYF. The complete variable domain, with remaining parts taken from reference TRBV9 and TRBJ2-3, reads DSGVTQTPKHLITATGQRVTLRCSPRSGDLSVYWYQQSLDQGLQFLIQYYNGEERAKGNILERFSAQQFPDLHSELNLSSLELGDSALYFCASSPLGGPGTDTQYFGPGTRLTVL.

In regard to this clone: A read error may account for a junction end that differs from germline. The V and J genes are TRBV6-4 and TRBJ1-5, with D possibly matching TRBD1 (5 bases). Per the germline V gene, CDR1 is MRHNA and CDR2 is SNTAGT. The CDR3 consists of 13 residues. The CDR3 bases are TGCGTCCACGGGGCTAGACGGGGGCAGCCCCAGCATTTT. As protein: CVHGARRGQPQHF.

V usage is TRBV24-1 and J usage is TRBJ2-2; 8 bases match TRBD1. This CDR3 comprises 14 residues. The junction had 1 base not matched to a gene; V was cut back by 5 bases and J by 3 bases. Looked up from germline, CDR1 is KGHDR and CDR2 is SFDVKD. CDR3 protein: CATSVTGDTGELFF. The CDR3 bases are TGTGCCACCAGTGTGACAGGGGACACCGGGGAGCTGTTTTTT.

This clone occurred a few times. The V call is TRBV4-1, the J call TRBJ2-5; perhaps D is TRBD1 or TRBD2 (5 bases each). CDR1 and CDR2 from the germline V gene are MGHRA and YSYEKL. V lost 1 base, J lost 5 bases, and 17 bases lay in between. The CDR3 has 16 amino acids. CDR3 sequence reads: CASSQGTGAWGETQYF. CDR3 sequence (DNA): TGCGCCAGCAGCCAAGGAACCGGTGCCTGGGGGGAGACCCAGTACTTC.

This rearrangement joins TRBV10-1 to TRBJ2-7; 9 nucleotides match TRBD1. This CDR3 is built from 15 residues. V was clipped by 5 bases and J by 1 base; unmatched bases: 6. Germline V gene data show CDR1 as WNHNN and CDR2 as SYGVQD (reference sequence). In nucleotides, the CDR3 is TGCGCCAGCAGTACCGGGACAGGGCCTTCCTACGAGCAGTACTTC. Amino acids: CASSTGTGPSYEQYF.

V and J are TRBV5-8 and TRBJ2-2; TRBD2 is a possible D gene (7 bases). There are 17 residues in the CDR3. Trimming pared 4 bases from V and 0 bases from J, leaving 16 bases between. CDR1 is SGHTS, CDR2 YDEGEE, per germline. CDR3 protein: CASSLFAGATNTGELFF. The DNA for the CDR3 is TGTGCCAGCAGCCTATTCGCGGGGGCCACGAACACCGGGGAGCTGTTTTTT.